A single T cell receptor beta chain is shown here with its context. Its target is unknown. The study ran its PCR with 60 Vbeta and 13 Jbeta primers. Libraries were prepared by immunoSEQ multiplex PCR; TCRdb keeps only in-frame clonotypes and omits some of them. This table lists 150,000 to 200,000 clones. The data are from a study of cytomegalovirus exposure and HLA in healthy donors. Study at large: Sequencing of roughly 180 million T cells in an earlier analysis found 100 million or so unique TCR beta sequences.

Points from the study as a whole: Immune exposure was documented only through CMV serostatus. Reportedly, HLA-A and HLA-B alleles of most subjects were accurately predicted from TCR beta. The study put 150 to 200 TCR beta chains on its list as cytomegalovirus-associated.

The V and J ends lost 4 bases and 5 bases respectively, with 19 bases between them. The CDR3 sequence is 16 residues long. Germline V gives CDR1 MNHNS, CDR2 SASEGT. Material: PBMCs. This TCR came from a boy aged 5-17 years in good health and CMV-seronegative. This chain joins TRBV6-1 and TRBJ2-3, with D possibly matching TRBD2 (6 bases). The CDR3 sequence: CASSGGLPGGGDTQYF. Here the CDR3 DNA reads TGTGCCAGCAGTGGGGGACTCCCGGGCGGAGGAGATACGCAGTATTTT.